This T cell receptor beta chain was captured in a study of T cell responses to AZD1222 COVID-19 vaccine. The CDR3 has 11 residues. The germline V gene encodes CDR1 MNHEY and CDR2 SVGAGI. Trimming cost V 7 bases and J 3 bases, with 5 bases left between them. Assay: immunoSEQ multiplex PCR; the TCRdb copy retains only in-frame clones and omits some. The sample lists 90,000 to 150,000 clones, approximately 90% occurring once. This material consisted of peripheral blood, taken on day 0 of AZD1222 vaccination. This receptor was obtained from an adult in good health. V is TRBV6-5 and J is TRBJ2-3; D uncertain. The CDR3 loop is CASIRTDTQYF. In nucleotides, the CDR3 is TGTGCCAGCATCCGGACAGATACGCAGTATTTT.